This T cell receptor beta chain was observed in a study of T cells in Graves' hyperthyroidism and ophthalmopathy. TCR beta CDR3 region amplification was performed from RNA transcripts. Using the HTBI primer set, a first-round RT-PCR was run on the TCR CDR3. A single record per CDR3 protein comes from TCRdb applying MiXCR to the multiplex PCR reads. Of 550,000 to 800,000 distinct CDR3 sequences listed, about 17% are singletons. This CDR3 region has 15 residues. Trimming removed 5 bases at V and 3 bases at J, with 13 bases between. CDR1 SEHNR and CDR2 FQNEAQ come from the germline V gene (reference sequence). This clonotype was detected a few times. Patients aged 18 to 65 had newly diagnosed hyperthyroidism lasting under 2 months.

The sample taken for sequencing was blood. The chain has TRBV7-9 and TRBJ2-2; possibly TRBD1 or TRBD2 for D (6 bases each). This clonotype was sampled from a man younger than 30 with Graves' hyperthyroidism. The CDR3 DNA follows: TGTGCCAGCAGCCCCTTAGGGGGGTACACCGGGGAGCTGTTTTTT. It translates to CASSPLGGYTGELFF.